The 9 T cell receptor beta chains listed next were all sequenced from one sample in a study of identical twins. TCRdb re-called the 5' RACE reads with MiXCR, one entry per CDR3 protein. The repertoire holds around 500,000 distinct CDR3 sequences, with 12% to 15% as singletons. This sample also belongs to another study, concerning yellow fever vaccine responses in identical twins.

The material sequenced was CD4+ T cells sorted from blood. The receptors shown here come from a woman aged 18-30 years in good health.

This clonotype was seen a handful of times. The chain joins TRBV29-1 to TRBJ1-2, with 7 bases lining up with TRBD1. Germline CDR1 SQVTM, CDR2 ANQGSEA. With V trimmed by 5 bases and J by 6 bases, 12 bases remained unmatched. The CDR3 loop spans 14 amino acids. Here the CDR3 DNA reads TGCAGCGTTTCCTTCGACAGGGAAAAGAATGGCTACACCTTC. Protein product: CSVSFDREKNGYTF.

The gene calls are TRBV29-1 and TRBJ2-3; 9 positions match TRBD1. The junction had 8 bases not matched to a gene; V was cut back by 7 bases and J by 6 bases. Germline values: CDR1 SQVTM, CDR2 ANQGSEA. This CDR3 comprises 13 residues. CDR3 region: CSGQTGGGDTQYF. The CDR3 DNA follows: TGCAGCGGTCAAACAGGGGGCGGCGATACGCAGTATTTT.

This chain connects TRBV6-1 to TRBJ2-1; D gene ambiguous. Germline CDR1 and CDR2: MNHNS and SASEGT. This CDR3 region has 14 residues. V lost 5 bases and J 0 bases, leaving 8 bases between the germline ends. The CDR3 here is CASSRAVSYNEQFF. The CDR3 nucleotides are TGTGCCAGCAGTCGGGCGGTCTCCTACAATGAGCAGTTCTTC.

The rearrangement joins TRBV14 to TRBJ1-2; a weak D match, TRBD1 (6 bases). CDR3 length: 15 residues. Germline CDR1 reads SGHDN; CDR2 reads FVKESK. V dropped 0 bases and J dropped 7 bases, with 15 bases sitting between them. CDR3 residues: CASSQDLTGWGGYTF. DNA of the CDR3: TGTGCCAGCAGCCAAGATTTAACAGGGTGGGGTGGCTACACCTTC. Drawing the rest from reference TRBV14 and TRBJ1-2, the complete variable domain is EAGVTQFPSHSVIEKGQTVTLRCDPISGHDNLYWYRRVMGKEIKFLLHFVKESKQDESGMPNNRFLAERTGGTYSTLKVQPAELEDSGVYFCASSQDLTGWGGYTFGSGTRLTVV.

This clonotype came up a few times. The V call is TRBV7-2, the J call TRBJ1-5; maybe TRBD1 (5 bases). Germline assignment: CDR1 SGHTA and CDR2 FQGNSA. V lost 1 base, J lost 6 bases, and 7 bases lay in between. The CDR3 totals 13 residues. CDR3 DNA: TGTGCCAGCAGCTTAGGGGGGACTCAGCCCCAGCATTTT. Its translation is CASSLGGTQPQHF.

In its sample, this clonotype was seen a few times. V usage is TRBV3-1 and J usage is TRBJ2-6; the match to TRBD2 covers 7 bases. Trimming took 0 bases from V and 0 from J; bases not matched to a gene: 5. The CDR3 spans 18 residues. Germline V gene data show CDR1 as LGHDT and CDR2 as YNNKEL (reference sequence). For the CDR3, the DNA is TGTGCCAGCAGCCAAGATTGGGGGGGTTACTCTGGGGCCAACGTCCTGACTTTC. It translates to CASSQDWGGYSGANVLTF.

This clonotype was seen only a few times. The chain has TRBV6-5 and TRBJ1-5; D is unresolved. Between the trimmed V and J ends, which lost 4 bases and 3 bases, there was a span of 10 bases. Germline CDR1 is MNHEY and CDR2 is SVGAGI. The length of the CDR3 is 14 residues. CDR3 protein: CASSWAEANQPQHF. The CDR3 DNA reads TGTGCCAGCAGTTGGGCGGAGGCCAATCAGCCCCAGCATTTT.

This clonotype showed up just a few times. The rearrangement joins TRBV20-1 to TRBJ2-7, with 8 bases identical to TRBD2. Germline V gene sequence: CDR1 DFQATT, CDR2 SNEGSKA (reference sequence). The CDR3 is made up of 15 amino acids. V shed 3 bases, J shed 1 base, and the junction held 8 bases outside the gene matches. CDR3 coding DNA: TGCAGTGCTAGTTGGGGCGGGGGGTTATCCTACGAGCAGTACTTC. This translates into CSASWGGGLSYEQYF.

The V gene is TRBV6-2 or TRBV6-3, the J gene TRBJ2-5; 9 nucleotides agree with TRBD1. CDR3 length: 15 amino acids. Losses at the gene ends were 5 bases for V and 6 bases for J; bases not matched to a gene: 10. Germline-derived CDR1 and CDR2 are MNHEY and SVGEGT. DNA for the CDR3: TGTGCCAGCAGTCTCCCGGGACAGGGTCGGCAGACCCAGTACTTC. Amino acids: CASSLPGQGRQTQYF.